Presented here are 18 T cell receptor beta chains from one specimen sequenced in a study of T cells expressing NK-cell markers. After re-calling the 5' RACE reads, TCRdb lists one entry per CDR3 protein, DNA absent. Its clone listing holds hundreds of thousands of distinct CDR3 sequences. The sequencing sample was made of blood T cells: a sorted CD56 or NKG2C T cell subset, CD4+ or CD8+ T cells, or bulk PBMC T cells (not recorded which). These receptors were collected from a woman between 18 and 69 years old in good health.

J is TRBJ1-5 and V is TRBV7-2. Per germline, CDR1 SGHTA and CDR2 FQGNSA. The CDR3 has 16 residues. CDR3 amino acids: CASSLIGRASNQPQHF.

CDR3 protein: CSATTPGAGTNQPQHF. The gene calls are TRBV20-1 and TRBJ1-5; TCRdb returns TRBD1, unconfirmable since there is no DNA. The CDR3 covers 16 residues. Germline CDR1 and CDR2: DFQATT and SNEGSKA (reference sequence).

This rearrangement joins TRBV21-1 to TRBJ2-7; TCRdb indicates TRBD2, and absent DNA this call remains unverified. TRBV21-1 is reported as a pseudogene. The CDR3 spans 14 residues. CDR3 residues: CASSKFSGGNEQYF.

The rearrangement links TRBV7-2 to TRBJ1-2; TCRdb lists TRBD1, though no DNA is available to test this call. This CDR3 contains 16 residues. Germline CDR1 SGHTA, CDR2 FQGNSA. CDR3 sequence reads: CASRAKFRDTYYGYTF. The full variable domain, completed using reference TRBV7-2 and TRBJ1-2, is GAGVSQSPSNKVTEKGKDVELRCDPISGHTALYWYRQSLGQGLEFLIYFQGNSAPDKSGLPSDRFSAERTGGSVSTLTIQRTQQEDSAVYLCASRAKFRDTYYGYTFGSGTRLTVV.

CDR3 loop: CASSYFGTSGANTGELFF. This chain connects TRBV6-2 or TRBV6-3 to TRBJ2-2; absent DNA, TCRdb's TRBD2 call cannot be checked. The length of the CDR3 is 18 residues. Germline CDR1 and CDR2: MNHEY and SVGEGT.

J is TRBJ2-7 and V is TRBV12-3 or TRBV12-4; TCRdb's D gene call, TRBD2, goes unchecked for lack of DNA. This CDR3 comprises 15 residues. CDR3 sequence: CASSLGTAGEYEQYF.

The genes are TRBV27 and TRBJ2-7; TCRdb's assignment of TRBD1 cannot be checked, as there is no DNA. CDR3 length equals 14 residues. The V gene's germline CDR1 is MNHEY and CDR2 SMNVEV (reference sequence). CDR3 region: CASSIGTGFGEQYF.

CDR3 residues: CASSLSRVETQYF. V usage is TRBV7-2 and J usage is TRBJ2-5. This CDR3 region has 13 residues. Germline V lookup: CDR1 SGHTA, CDR2 FQGNSA.

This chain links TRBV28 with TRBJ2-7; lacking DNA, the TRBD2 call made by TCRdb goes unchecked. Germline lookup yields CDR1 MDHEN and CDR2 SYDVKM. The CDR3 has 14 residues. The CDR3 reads CASRLAGASHEQYF.

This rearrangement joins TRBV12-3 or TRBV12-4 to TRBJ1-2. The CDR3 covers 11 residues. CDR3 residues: CASSSVVGYTF.

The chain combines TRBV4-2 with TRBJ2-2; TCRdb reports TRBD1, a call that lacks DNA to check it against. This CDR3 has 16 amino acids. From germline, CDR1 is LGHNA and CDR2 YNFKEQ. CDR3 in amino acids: CASSQRGQGVTGELFF.

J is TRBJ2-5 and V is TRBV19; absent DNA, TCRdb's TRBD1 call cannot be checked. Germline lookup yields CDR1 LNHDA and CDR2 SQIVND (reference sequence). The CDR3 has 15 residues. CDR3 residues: CASSISGGRQETQYF.

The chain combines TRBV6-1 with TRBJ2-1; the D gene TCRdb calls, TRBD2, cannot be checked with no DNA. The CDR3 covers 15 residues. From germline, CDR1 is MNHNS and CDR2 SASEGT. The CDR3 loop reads CASSRAGGTYNEQFF.

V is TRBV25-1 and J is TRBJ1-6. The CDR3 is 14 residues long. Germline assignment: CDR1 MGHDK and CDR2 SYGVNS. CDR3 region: CASSEAIYNSPLHF.

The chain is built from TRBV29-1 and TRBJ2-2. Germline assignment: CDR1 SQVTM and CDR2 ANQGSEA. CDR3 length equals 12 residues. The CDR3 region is CSVENDTGELFF.

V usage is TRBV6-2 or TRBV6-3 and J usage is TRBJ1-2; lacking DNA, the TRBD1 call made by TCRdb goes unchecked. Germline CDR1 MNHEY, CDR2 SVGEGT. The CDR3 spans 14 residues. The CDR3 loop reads CASSQGIGNYGYTF.

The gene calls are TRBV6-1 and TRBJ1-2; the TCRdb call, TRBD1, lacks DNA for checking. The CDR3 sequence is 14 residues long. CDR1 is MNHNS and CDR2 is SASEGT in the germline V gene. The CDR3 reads CASRMDGKYYGYTF.

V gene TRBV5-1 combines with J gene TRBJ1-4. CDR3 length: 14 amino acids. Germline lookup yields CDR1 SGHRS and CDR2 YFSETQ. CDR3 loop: CASSLTIRNEKLFF.